The clone carrying this T cell receptor (beta chain) was detected once. What it binds is not known. The entry originates in a study of cytomegalovirus exposure and HLA in healthy donors. PCR used 60 Vbeta primers and 13 Jbeta primers. The repertoire was sequenced with immunoSEQ multiplex PCR; TCRdb's copy has only in-frame clones and lacks some. The sample has around 98,000 clones; roughly three quarters are singletons. The V and J ends lost 4 bases and 0 bases respectively, with 9 bases between them. The CDR3 covers 14 residues. CDR1 and CDR2 (germline): MDHEN, SYDVKM. At sampling all donors were nominally healthy, likely with unrecorded immune exposures. General study findings and limits: Later analysis identified a missense DCLRE1C variant that was linked to TCR beta V- and J-gene trimming. The study flagged fewer than 200 TCR beta chains as cytomegalovirus-associated. Presence/absence analyses assumed roughly uniform sequencing depth across donors.

This clonotype was obtained from a woman aged 40 to 50 in good health and CMV-seronegative. The chain uses TRBV28 and TRBJ1-1; TRBD1 might be the D (5 bases). The sequencing sample was made of PBMCs. Here the CDR3 reads CASSWEGLNTEAFF. For the CDR3, the DNA is TGTGCCAGCAGTTGGGAGGGGCTGAACACTGAAGCTTTCTTT.